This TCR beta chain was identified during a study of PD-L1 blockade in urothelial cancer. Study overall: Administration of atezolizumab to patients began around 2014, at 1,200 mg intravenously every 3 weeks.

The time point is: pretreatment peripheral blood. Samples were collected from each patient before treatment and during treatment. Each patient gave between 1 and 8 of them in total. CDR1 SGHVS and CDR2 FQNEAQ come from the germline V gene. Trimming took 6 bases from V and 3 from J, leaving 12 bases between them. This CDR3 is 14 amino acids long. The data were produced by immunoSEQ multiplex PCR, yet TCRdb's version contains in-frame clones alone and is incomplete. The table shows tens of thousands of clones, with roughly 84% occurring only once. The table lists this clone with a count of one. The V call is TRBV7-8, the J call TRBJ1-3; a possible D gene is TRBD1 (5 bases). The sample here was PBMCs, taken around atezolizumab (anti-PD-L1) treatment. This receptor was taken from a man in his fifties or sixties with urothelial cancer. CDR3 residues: CASRPGTGGNTIYF. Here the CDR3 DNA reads TGTGCCAGCAGACCCGGGACTGGTGGAAACACCATATATTTT.